This T cell receptor (beta chain) was observed in a study of cytomegalovirus exposure and HLA in healthy donors. In germline, CDR1 is SGHRS, CDR2 YFSETQ. This CDR3 contains 15 residues. V was clipped by 4 bases and J by 0 bases, with 11 bases between them. The primer mix had 60 Vbeta and 13 Jbeta primers. Only in-frame clones appear in the TCRdb table, and some are missing; sequencing was by immunoSEQ multiplex PCR. This sample contains some 110,000 clones. Study-wide points: Many donors carried some public TCRs, although rarity characterized most TCR sequences. It has been reported that TCR beta sequences accurately predicted the HLA-A and HLA-B alleles of most subjects.

A note on this clone: The target antigen is unknown.

Sequenced: PBMCs. The chain is built from TRBV5-1 and TRBJ2-1, with D perhaps matching TRBD1 (5 bases). The TCR was taken from a man aged 25 to 45 in good health and CMV-seronegative. CDR3 sequence reads: CASSQTVRSYNEQFF. The CDR3 bases are TGCGCCAGCAGCCAGACAGTGCGCTCCTACAATGAGCAGTTCTTC.